This T cell receptor beta chain originates from a study of beta chain features in type 1 diabetes. Study results and limitations: All four CD4+ subsets from Type 1 diabetes patients carried moderately but significantly shorter TCRB CDR3s.

From germline, CDR1 is SGHTA and CDR2 FQGNSA. The CDR3 loop spans 14 amino acids. The V and J ends lost 2 bases and 6 bases respectively, with 14 bases between them. Reverse transcription of all isolated RNA meant that expressed TCRB transcripts were sequenced. TCRdb's table, derived via immunoSEQ multiplex PCR, lists solely in-frame clones and lacks some. Among hundreds of thousands of clones, around 15% were seen once, and the ten largest hold 0.04%. There are a few counts of this clone. The antigen is undetermined. The sequence was collected from a man in his late teens or twenties with type 1 diabetes. The chain has TRBV7-2 and TRBJ2-7, with D perhaps TRBD1 or TRBD2 (6 bases each). The sequencing input was naive CD4+ T cells from blood. CDR3: CASSLRIGGREQYF. CDR3 DNA: TGTGCCAGCAGCTTAAGGATCGGGGGCCGCGAGCAGTACTTC.